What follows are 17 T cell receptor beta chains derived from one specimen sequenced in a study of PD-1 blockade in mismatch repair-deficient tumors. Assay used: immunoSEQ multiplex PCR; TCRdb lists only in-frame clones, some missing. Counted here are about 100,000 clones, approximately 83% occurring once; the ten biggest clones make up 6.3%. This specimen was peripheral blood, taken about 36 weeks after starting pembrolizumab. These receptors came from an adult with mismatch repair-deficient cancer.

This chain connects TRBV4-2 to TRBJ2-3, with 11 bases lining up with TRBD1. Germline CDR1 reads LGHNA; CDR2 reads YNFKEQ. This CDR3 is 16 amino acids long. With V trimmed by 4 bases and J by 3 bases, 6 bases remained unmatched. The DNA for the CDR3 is TGTGCCAGCAGCCCGCGGACAGGGGGCGAAACAGATACGCAGTATTTT. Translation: CASSPRTGGETDTQYF.

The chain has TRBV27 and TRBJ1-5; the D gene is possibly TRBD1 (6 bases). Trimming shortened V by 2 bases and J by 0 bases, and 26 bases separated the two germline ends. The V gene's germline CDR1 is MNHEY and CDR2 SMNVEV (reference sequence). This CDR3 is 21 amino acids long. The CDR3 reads CASSLRRNLGGGSYSNQPQHF. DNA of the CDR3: TGTGCCAGCAGTTTAAGGCGGAATTTAGGGGGGGGGAGTTATAGCAATCAGCCCCAGCATTTT.

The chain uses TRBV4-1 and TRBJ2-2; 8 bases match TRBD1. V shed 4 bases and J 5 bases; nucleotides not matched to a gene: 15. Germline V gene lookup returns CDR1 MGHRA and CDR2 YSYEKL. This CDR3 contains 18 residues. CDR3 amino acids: CASSPKSQGDVRTGELFF. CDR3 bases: TGCGCCAGCAGCCCTAAATCACAGGGGGACGTACGGACCGGGGAGCTGTTTTTT.

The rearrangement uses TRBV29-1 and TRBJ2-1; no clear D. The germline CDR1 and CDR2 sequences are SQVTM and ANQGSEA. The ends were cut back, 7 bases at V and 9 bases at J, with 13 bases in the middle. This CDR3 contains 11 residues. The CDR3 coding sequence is TGCAGCGCAAGCAAGGCTGGTGAGCAGTTCTTC. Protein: CSASKAGEQFF.

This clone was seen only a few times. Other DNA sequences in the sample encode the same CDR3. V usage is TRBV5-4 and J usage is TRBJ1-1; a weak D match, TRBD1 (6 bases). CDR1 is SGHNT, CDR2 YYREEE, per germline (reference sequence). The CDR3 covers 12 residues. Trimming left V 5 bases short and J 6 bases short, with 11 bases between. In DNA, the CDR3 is TGTGCCAGCAGTCGGAGGGGGGCTGAAGCTTTCTTT. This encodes CASSRRGAEAFF.

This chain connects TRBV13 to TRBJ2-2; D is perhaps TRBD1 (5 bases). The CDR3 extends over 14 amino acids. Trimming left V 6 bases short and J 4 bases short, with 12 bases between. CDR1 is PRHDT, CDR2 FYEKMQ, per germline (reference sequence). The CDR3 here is CASRRQIPTGELFF. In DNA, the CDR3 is TGTGCCAGCAGAAGACAGATCCCCACCGGGGAGCTGTTTTTT.

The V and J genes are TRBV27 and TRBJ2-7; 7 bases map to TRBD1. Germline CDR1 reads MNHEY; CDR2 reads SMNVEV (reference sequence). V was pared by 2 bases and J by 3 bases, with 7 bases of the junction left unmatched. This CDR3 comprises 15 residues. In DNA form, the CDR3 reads TGTGCCAGCAGTTTAACCGGGACAGAAGTCTACGAGCAGTACTTC. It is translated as CASSLTGTEVYEQYF.

The CDR3 reads CASSPLTSGNTIYF. The CDR3 DNA reads TGTGCCAGTAGTCCGCTAACCTCTGGAAACACCATATATTTT. The V and J genes are TRBV19 and TRBJ1-3, with D uncertain. CDR1 LNHDA and CDR2 SQIVND come from the germline V gene (reference sequence). The V end lost 5 bases, the J end lost 0 bases, and 8 bases lay between the germline ends. The CDR3 covers 14 residues.

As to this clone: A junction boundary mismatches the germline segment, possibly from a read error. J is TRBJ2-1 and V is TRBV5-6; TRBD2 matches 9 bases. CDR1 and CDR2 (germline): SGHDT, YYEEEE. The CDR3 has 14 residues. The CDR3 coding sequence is TGCTCGTCAAGGCCAGCGGGAGGCTACAATGAGCAGTTCTTC. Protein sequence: CSSRPAGGYNEQFF.

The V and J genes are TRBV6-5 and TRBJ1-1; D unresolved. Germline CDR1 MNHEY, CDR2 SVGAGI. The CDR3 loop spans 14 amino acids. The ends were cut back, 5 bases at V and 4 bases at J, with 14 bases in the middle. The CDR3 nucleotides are TGTGCCAGCAGTATCGGACTGGACGGCACTGAAGCTTTCTTT. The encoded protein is CASSIGLDGTEAFF.

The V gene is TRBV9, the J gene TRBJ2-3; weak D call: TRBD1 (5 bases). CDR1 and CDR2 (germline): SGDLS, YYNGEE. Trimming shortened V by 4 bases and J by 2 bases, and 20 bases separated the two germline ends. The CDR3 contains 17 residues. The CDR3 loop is CASSRTPSDSYTDTQYF. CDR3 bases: TGTGCCAGCAGCCGGACCCCAAGTGACAGTTACACAGATACGCAGTATTTT.

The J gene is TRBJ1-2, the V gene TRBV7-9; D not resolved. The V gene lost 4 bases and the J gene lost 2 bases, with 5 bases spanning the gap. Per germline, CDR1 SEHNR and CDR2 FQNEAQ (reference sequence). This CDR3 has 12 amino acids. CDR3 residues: CASSSGNYGYTF. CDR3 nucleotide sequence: TGTGCCAGCAGCTCAGGCAACTATGGCTACACCTTC.

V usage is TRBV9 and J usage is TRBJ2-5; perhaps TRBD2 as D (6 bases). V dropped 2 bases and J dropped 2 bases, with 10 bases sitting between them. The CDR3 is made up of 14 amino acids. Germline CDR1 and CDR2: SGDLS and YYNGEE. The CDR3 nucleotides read TGTGCCAGCAGCGTGGGGGGAGGACAAGAGACCCAGTACTTC. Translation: CASSVGGGQETQYF.

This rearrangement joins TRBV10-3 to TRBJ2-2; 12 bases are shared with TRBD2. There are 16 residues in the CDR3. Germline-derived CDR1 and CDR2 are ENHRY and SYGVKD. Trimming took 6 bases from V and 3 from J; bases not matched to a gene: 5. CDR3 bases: TGTGCCATCAGCCGACTAGCGGGAGACGACACCGGGGAGCTGTTTTTT. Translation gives CAISRLAGDDTGELFF.

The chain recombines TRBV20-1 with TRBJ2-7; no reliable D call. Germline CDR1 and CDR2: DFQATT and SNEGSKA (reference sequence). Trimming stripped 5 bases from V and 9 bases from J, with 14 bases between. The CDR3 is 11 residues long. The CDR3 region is CSALTDGGQYF. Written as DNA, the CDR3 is TGCAGTGCTTTAACCGACGGCGGGCAGTACTTC.

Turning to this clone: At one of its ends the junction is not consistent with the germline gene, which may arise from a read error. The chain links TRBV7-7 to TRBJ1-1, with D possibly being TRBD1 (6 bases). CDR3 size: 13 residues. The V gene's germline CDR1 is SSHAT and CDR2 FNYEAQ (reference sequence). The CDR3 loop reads CASSLRGQLEAFF. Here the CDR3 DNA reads TGTGCTAGCAGCTTACGGGGACAACTTGAAGCTTTCTTT.

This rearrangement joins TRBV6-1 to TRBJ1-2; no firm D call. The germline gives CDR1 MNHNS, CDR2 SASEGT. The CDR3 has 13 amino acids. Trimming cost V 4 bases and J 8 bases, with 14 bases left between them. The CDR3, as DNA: TGTGCCAGCAGTGTCGGTCTTCTAGTCGGCTACACCTTC. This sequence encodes CASSVGLLVGYTF.